These 23 T cell receptor beta chains originate from one sample sequenced in a study of cytomegalovirus exposure and HLA in healthy donors. PCR used 60 Vbeta primers and 13 Jbeta primers. Libraries were prepared by immunoSEQ multiplex PCR; TCRdb keeps only in-frame clonotypes and omits some of them. The data contain about 100,000 clones, 65% to 80% of them singletons. Sequenced: PBMCs. These receptors came from a man aged 40-55 years in good health and CMV-seropositive.

The CDR3 nucleotides read TGTGCCAGCAGCGTAGGCCAGCGGGAAGTTGAGACCCAGTACTTC. This codes for CASSVGQREVETQYF. The chain has TRBV9 and TRBJ2-5; 7 bases align to TRBD2. CDR3 length: 15 residues. CDR1 SGDLS and CDR2 YYNGEE come from the germline V gene. The junction had 7 bases not matched to a gene; V was cut back by 0 bases and J by 5 bases.

The chain joins TRBV9 to TRBJ1-1; the match to TRBD1 covers 7 bases. CDR1 and CDR2 (germline): SGDLS, YYNGEE. The ends lost 4 bases at V and 7 bases at J; junction bases unmatched: 10. The CDR3 has 14 amino acids. Written as DNA, the CDR3 is TGTGCCAGCAGCCCGGGCAGGGGGTATAGTGAAGCTTTCTTT. Translation: CASSPGRGYSEAFF.

The rearrangement uses TRBV5-1 and TRBJ2-2; maybe TRBD1 (6 bases). The CDR3 is made up of 14 amino acids. V was cut by 3 bases and J by 1 base, with 7 bases left in between. Germline values: CDR1 SGHRS, CDR2 YFSETQ. The DNA for the CDR3 is TGCGCCAGCAGCTGGGGACAGAACACCGGGGAGCTGTTTTTT. Its translation is CASSWGQNTGELFF.

This clone has a single count. This rearrangement joins TRBV28 to TRBJ2-5; 10 bases line up with TRBD2. After removal of 3 bases from V and 7 bases from J, the junction contained 11 bases not matched to a gene. The CDR3 totals 16 residues. CDR1 MDHEN and CDR2 SYDVKM come from the germline V gene. The CDR3 region has the DNA TGTGCCAGCAGTTTCCCCGGGACTAGCGAAATGGCGACCCAGTACTTC. It specifies CASSFPGTSEMATQYF. The full variable domain, completed using reference TRBV28 and TRBJ2-5, is DVKVTQSSRYLVKRTGEKVFLECVQDMDHENMFWYRQDPGLGLRLIYFSYDVKMKEKGDIPEGYSVSREKKERFSLILESASTNQTSMYLCASSFPGTSEMATQYFGPGTRLLVL.

In its sample, this clone was seen a few times. V and J are TRBV7-9 and TRBJ2-1; TRBD1 is a possible D gene (6 bases). The V gene's germline CDR1 is SEHNR and CDR2 FQNEAQ (reference sequence). This CDR3 region has 14 residues. V was shortened by 4 bases and J by 5 bases, with 12 bases between the two germline ends. The CDR3 DNA reads TGTGCCAGCAGCTCAAGGACAGCCCACAATGAGCAGTTCTTC. The encoded protein is CASSSRTAHNEQFF.

The chain is built from TRBV2 and TRBJ2-2, with 9 bases that match TRBD2. Germline V gene data show CDR1 as SNHLY and CDR2 as FYNNEI. V lost 8 bases to trimming and J lost 2 bases; unmatched junction nucleotides: 6. The CDR3 is made up of 15 amino acids. The CDR3, as DNA: TGTGCCAGCGGCGGACTAGCGTTCAACACCGGGGAGCTGTTTTTT. Its protein is CASGGLAFNTGELFF.

The J gene is TRBJ2-6, the V gene TRBV4-1; 8 nucleotides line up with TRBD1. CDR3 length: 20 amino acids. From germline, CDR1 is MGHRA and CDR2 YSYEKL. V shed 6 bases, J shed 0 bases, and the junction held 16 bases outside the gene matches. The CDR3 sequence: CASRDRLDRASLSGANVLTF. The CDR3 DNA sequence: TGCGCCAGCAGAGACCGGTTGGACAGGGCTTCGCTCTCTGGGGCCAACGTCCTGACTTTC.

CDR3 nucleotide sequence: TGTGCCAGCAGCGCGCGGGCCGGGGAGCTGTTTTTT. It codes for CASSARAGELFF. This chain links TRBV5-8 with TRBJ2-2; weak D call: TRBD2 (5 bases). Per germline, CDR1 SGHTS and CDR2 YDEGEE. This CDR3 contains 12 residues. V gave up 4 bases and J gave up 6 bases, with 7 bases separating them. The whole variable domain, filled in from reference TRBV5-8 and TRBJ2-2, reads EAGVTQSPTHLIKTRGQQATLRCSPISGHTSVYWYQQALGLGLQFLLWYDEGEERNRGNFPPRFSGRQFPNYSSELNVNALELEDSALYLCASSARAGELFFGEGSRLTVL.

V usage is TRBV29-1 and J usage is TRBJ2-4, with D tentatively TRBD1 (6 bases). This CDR3 is built from 13 residues. Germline CDR1 reads SQVTM; CDR2 reads ANQGSEA. Between the trimmed V and J ends, which lost 3 bases and 10 bases, there was a span of 16 bases. The CDR3 coding sequence is TGCAGCGTTGAGGACAGTCTGTTATTTATTCAGTACTTC. As protein: CSVEDSLLFIQYF.

The V call is TRBV19, the J call TRBJ1-1; 8 bases line up with TRBD1. The CDR3 is made up of 13 amino acids. J lost 5 bases, V lost 8 bases, and 7 bases had no gene match. Germline V lookup: CDR1 LNHDA, CDR2 SQIVND (reference sequence). The CDR3 region is CASALTGETEAFF. DNA of the CDR3: TGTGCCAGTGCCCTGACAGGGGAGACTGAAGCTTTCTTT.

This chain connects TRBV9 to TRBJ2-3; 7 bases fit TRBD2. The CDR3 extends over 16 amino acids. The ends lost 3 bases at V and 3 bases at J; junction bases unmatched: 10. From germline, CDR1 is SGDLS and CDR2 YYNGEE. CDR3 sequence: CASSAEAGHGTDTQYF. The CDR3 DNA reads as TGTGCCAGCAGCGCAGAAGCGGGGCATGGGACAGATACGCAGTATTTT.

The J gene is TRBJ2-3, the V gene TRBV7-8; 12 bases line up with TRBD2. J gave up 6 bases and V 5 bases, and 9 bases lay outside the gene matches. The CDR3 is 16 amino acids. Germline V CDR1 and CDR2: SGHVS, FQNEAQ. The CDR3 here is CASSRRLAGVLDTQYF. The CDR3 nucleotides read TGTGCCAGCAGCAGAAGACTAGCGGGAGTTCTGGATACGCAGTATTTT.

This rearrangement joins TRBV5-5 to TRBJ2-2, with TRBD2 matching 11 bases. This CDR3 contains 16 residues. Germline CDR1 and CDR2: SGHKS and YYEKEE (reference sequence). V trimming: 2 bases; J trimming: 6 bases; junction bases outside the gene matches: 6. CDR3 in amino acids: CASSLLLAGEAGELFF. As DNA, the CDR3 is TGTGCCAGCAGCTTATTACTAGCGGGGGAGGCCGGGGAGCTGTTTTTT.

The gene calls are TRBV28 and TRBJ2-7; D perhaps matches TRBD2 (5 bases). Germline CDR1 reads MDHEN; CDR2 reads SYDVKM. This CDR3 is 12 amino acids long. V lost 6 bases and J 2 bases, leaving 8 bases between the germline ends. CDR3: CASRSGTYEQYF. The CDR3 bases are TGTGCCAGCAGAAGCGGAACCTACGAGCAGTACTTC.

This sequence joins TRBV7-9 and TRBJ1-1; D is uncertain. The CDR3 is 17 amino acids. V was shortened by 5 bases and J by 5 bases, with 24 bases between the two germline ends. CDR1 SEHNR and CDR2 FQNEAQ come from the germline V gene (reference sequence). The CDR3 loop is CASSHGLRRSRTTEAFF. Written as DNA, the CDR3 is TGTGCCAGCAGCCACGGGTTGAGGCGATCGAGAACAACTGAAGCTTTCTTT. The complete variable domain, with remaining parts taken from reference TRBV7-9 and TRBJ1-1, reads DTGVSQNPRHKITKRGQNVTFRCDPISEHNRLYWYRQTLGQGPEFLTYFQNEAQLEKSRLLSDRFSAERPKGSFSTLEIQRTEQGDSAMYLCASSHGLRRSRTTEAFFGQGTRLTVV.

This clone was picked up a small number of times. The chain links TRBV27 to TRBJ2-7, with D hard to call. The germline gives CDR1 MNHEY, CDR2 SMNVEV (reference sequence). The CDR3 loop spans 14 amino acids. V lost 5 bases, J lost 3 bases, and 14 bases lay in between. In DNA form, the CDR3 reads TGTGCCAGCAGTGAGTTTAGAACTGGCTACGAGCAGTACTTC. Its protein is CASSEFRTGYEQYF.

V gene TRBV27 combines with J gene TRBJ2-7, with 11 bases identical to TRBD2. J was trimmed by 7 bases and V by 6 bases; bases with no gene match: 8. The CDR3 is made up of 14 amino acids. Germline CDR1 reads MNHEY; CDR2 reads SMNVEV (reference sequence). CDR3 sequence (DNA): TGTGCCAGCAGCCCGATAGCGGGAGGGAGTGAGCAGTACTTC. Protein product: CASSPIAGGSEQYF.

The chain couples TRBV11-2 to TRBJ2-1, with D perhaps matching TRBD2 (6 bases). The length of the CDR3 is 13 residues. V lost 2 bases, J lost 9 bases, and 11 bases lay in between. Germline CDR1 is SGHAT and CDR2 is FQNNGV. The chain's CDR3 is CASSLNFGSEQFF. The CDR3 DNA is TGTGCCAGCAGCTTAAATTTCGGGAGTGAGCAGTTCTTC.

This clone showed up just a few times. The rearrangement uses TRBV11-2 and TRBJ2-7, with D perhaps TRBD1 (6 bases). Deletions cut 4 bases from V and 7 bases from J, with 20 bases between. Germline assignment: CDR1 SGHAT and CDR2 FQNNGV. The CDR3 is made up of 15 amino acids. CDR3 protein: CASSSSGFGGGEQYF. CDR3 in DNA: TGTGCCAGCAGCTCCTCGGGGTTTGGGGGCGGTGAGCAGTACTTC.

The CDR3 spells CASSLGEAGDSYEQYF. Here the CDR3 DNA reads TGTGCCAGCAGCTTAGGGGAGGCGGGAGACTCCTACGAGCAGTACTTC. V is TRBV7-9 and J is TRBJ2-7; TRBD2 matches 7 bases. The CDR3 has 16 residues. The junction had 6 bases not matched to a gene; V was cut back by 1 base and J by 0 bases. The germline gives CDR1 SEHNR, CDR2 FQNEAQ (reference sequence).

V and J are TRBV7-6 and TRBJ1-1; a possible D gene is TRBD1 (6 bases). Per the germline V gene, CDR1 is SGHVS and CDR2 is FNYEAQ. V was shortened by 5 bases and J by 4 bases, with 14 bases between the two germline ends. This CDR3 contains 14 residues. CDR3 DNA sequence: TGTGCCAGCAGCCTAGACAGGAGGGGCACTGAAGCTTTCTTT. This sequence encodes CASSLDRRGTEAFF.

This clone occurred once. Here the CDR3 DNA reads TGCGCCAGCAGCCGATTGGGACTAGAGGGGGGAGATACGCAGTATTTT. Its protein product is CASSRLGLEGGDTQYF. This chain connects TRBV4-1 to TRBJ2-3; 8 bases agree with TRBD2. Germline V gene lookup returns CDR1 MGHRA and CDR2 YSYEKL. The trim removed 4 bases at V and 5 bases at J, leaving 11 bases unmatched. This CDR3 is built from 16 residues.

The chain links TRBV11-3 to TRBJ2-2, with 10 bases fitting TRBD2. V was pared by 3 bases and J by 3 bases, with 10 bases of the junction left unmatched. This CDR3 comprises 18 residues. Germline loops: CDR1 SGHNT, CDR2 YENEEA. The CDR3: CASSLNRVGLADTGELFF. DNA for the CDR3: TGTGCCAGCAGCTTGAATAGGGTAGGACTAGCGGACACCGGGGAGCTGTTTTTT.